This T cell receptor beta chain was documented in a study of blood T cell repertoires in COVID-19. Looking at the study overall: PBMCs, B-cell-depleted T cells, or T cells were the source of the cDNA or gDNA that made up the material.

The CDR3 has 16 residues. Repertoires were generated with immunoSEQ multiplex PCR, while TCRdb's copy carries only in-frame clones and drops some. The table shows around 190,000 clones, with roughly 77% occurring only once. The sequence was obtained from a woman in her thirties or forties with COVID-19, enrolled during active disease. Sequencing was done on a sample of peripheral blood. The chain has TRBV21-1 and TRBJ1-1; the table's TRBD1 call for D was not verified on the DNA. TRBV21-1 is shown as a pseudogene. DNA of the CDR3: TGTGCCAGCAGCAAAGTTTATATCGCAGGGAACACTGAAGCTTTCTTT. Its protein is CASSKVYIAGNTEAFF.